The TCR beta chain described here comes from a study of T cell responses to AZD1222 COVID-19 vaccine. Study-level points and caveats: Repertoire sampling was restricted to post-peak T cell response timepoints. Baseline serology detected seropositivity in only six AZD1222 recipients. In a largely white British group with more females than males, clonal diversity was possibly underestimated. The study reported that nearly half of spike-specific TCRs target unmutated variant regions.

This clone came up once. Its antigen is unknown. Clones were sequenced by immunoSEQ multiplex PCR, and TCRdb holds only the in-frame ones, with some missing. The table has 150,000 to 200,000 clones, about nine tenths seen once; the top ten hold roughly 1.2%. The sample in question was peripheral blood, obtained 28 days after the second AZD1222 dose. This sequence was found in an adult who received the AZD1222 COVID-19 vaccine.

CDR3 amino acids: CASSSDRNTEAFF. In DNA, the CDR3 is TGTGCCAGCAGTTCCGACAGGAACACTGAAGCTTTCTTT. The V call is TRBV2, the J call TRBJ1-1; D perhaps matches TRBD1 (5 bases). The V and J ends lost 5 bases and 1 base respectively, with 8 bases between them. Germline V gives CDR1 SNHLY, CDR2 FYNNEI. The CDR3 is 13 amino acids.